This T cell receptor (beta chain) was documented in a study of T cells in Graves' hyperthyroidism and ophthalmopathy. Across the whole study: Before any treatment, at initial diagnosis, peripheral blood was collected. Study observations and caveats: The model identified upcoming ophthalmopathy a median about 7.1 months ahead of onset.

Amplification of TCR beta CDR3 regions used RNA as the template. In the first-round RT-PCR of the TCR CDR3, the HTBI primer set was used. Each CDR3 protein gets one entry after TCRdb re-called the multiplex PCR reads with MiXCR. Here the sample spans more than 300,000 distinct CDR3 sequences, approximately 18% being singletons. Drawn at first hyperthyroidism diagnosis, the blood sample preceded any ophthalmopathy symptoms. The CDR3 sequence is 14 residues long. Germline V lookup: CDR1 SGHRS, CDR2 YFSETQ. V lost 0 bases and J lost 4, with 5 bases in between. This clonotype was counted a few times. Its matching antigen is unknown.

The rearrangement links TRBV5-1 to TRBJ2-6; no clear D. Sequencing was performed on blood. The sequence came from a young woman with Graves' hyperthyroidism that later progressed to Graves' ophthalmopathy. CDR3: CASSLGFGANVLTF. In DNA form, the CDR3 reads TGCGCCAGCAGCTTGGGGTTCGGGGCCAACGTCCTGACTTTC.